Following are 22 T cell receptor beta chains from one sample sequenced in a study of blood T cell repertoires in COVID-19. The protocol was immunoSEQ multiplex PCR, while the TCRdb copy is restricted to in-frame clones and leaves out a portion. This sample has 65,000 to 90,000 clones, with about nine tenths found just once. The sample consisted of peripheral blood. The receptor source for this set is a woman aged 50 to 60 with active or convalescent COVID-19.

This clone was detected only once. This chain joins TRBV7-6 and TRBJ2-5; 13 positions agree with TRBD2. The ends lost 4 bases at V and 5 bases at J; junction bases unmatched: 4. The germline V gene encodes CDR1 SGHVS and CDR2 FNYEAQ. The CDR3 covers 15 residues. The chain's CDR3 is CASSSLTSGGETQYF. CDR3 nucleotide sequence: TGTGCCAGCAGCTCCCTGACTAGCGGGGGGGAGACCCAGTACTTC.

The gene calls are TRBV7-3 and TRBJ2-5, with 11 bases that match TRBD2. The CDR3 loop spans 18 amino acids. Germline V gene sequence: CDR1 SGHTA, CDR2 FQGTGA. Trimming at V came to 5 bases and at J to 0 bases, leaving 11 bases not matched to a gene. In DNA form, the CDR3 reads TGTGCCAGCAGCCCGGGACTAGCGGTAGGGTGGGACCAAGAGACCCAGTACTTC. Its protein is CASSPGLAVGWDQETQYF.

CDR3 coding DNA: TGTGCCTGGAGTCGGGACACTGAAGCTTTCTTT. Translation gives CAWSRDTEAFF. The V gene is TRBV30, the J gene TRBJ1-1; the D is unclear. The CDR3 contains 11 residues. V lost 2 bases and J 3 bases, leaving 4 bases between the germline ends. Germline V gene sequence: CDR1 GTSNPN, CDR2 SVGIG (reference sequence).

The chain joins TRBV29-1 to TRBJ1-1; TRBD1 is a possible D gene (6 bases). This CDR3 region has 13 residues. Trimming left V 7 bases short and J 2 bases short, with 14 bases between. In germline, CDR1 is SQVTM, CDR2 ANQGSEA. The CDR3 region has the DNA TGCAGCGCCCGGACAGAATTAAACACTGAAGCTTTCTTT. Translating it yields CSARTELNTEAFF.

This clone showed up just a few times. The chain couples TRBV29-1 to TRBJ1-1; 10 nucleotides line up with TRBD1. The germline V gene encodes CDR1 SQVTM and CDR2 ANQGSEA. The V gene end was trimmed by 7 bases and the J gene end by 4 bases; junction bases not matched to a gene: 6. The CDR3 totals 13 residues. The CDR3 loop reads CSAGTGASTEAFF. The DNA of the CDR3 is TGCAGCGCAGGGACAGGGGCGTCCACTGAAGCTTTCTTT.

This clone was observed a single time. The J gene is TRBJ1-1, the V gene TRBV5-1, with D possibly matching TRBD1 (6 bases). Deletions cut 4 bases from V and 3 bases from J, with 16 bases between. The V gene's germline CDR1 is SGHRS and CDR2 YFSETQ. The CDR3 covers 15 residues. CDR3: CASSGGRGYDTEAFF. CDR3 sequence (DNA): TGCGCCAGCAGCGGAGGGAGGGGGTATGACACTGAAGCTTTCTTT.

The count of this clone is one. The rearrangement joins TRBV19 to TRBJ1-3; possible D gene TRBD1, 5 bases. Germline V gene sequence: CDR1 LNHDA, CDR2 SQIVND (reference sequence). V was shortened by 6 bases and J by 0 bases, with 15 bases between the two germline ends. The CDR3 extends over 16 amino acids. CDR3 nucleotide sequence: TGTGCCAGTAGCCCAAACAGGATTTCCTCTGGAAACACCATATATTTT. This translates into CASSPNRISSGNTIYF.

V gene TRBV3-1 (or the pseudogene TRBV3-2) combines with J gene TRBJ1-1; no clear D. The CDR3 spans 11 residues. V was pared by 8 bases and J by 6 bases, with 10 bases between. The germline CDR1 and CDR2 sequences are LGHDT and YNNKEL (reference sequence). The CDR3 DNA reads as TGTGCCAGCGGAGGTAACGCTGAAGCTTTCTTT. It encodes CASGGNAEAFF.

This chain joins TRBV7-2 and TRBJ2-3, with TRBD2 matching over 8 bases. CDR1 is SGHTA, CDR2 FQGNSA, per germline. This CDR3 region has 16 residues. With 0 bases clipped from V and 2 bases from J, the junction kept 4 bases outside the gene matches. The CDR3 protein is CASSLAGGGPTDTQYF. The CDR3 coding sequence is TGTGCCAGCAGCTTAGCGGGCGGGGGGCCCACAGATACGCAGTATTTT. The whole variable domain, filled in from reference TRBV7-2 and TRBJ2-3, reads GAGVSQSPSNKVTEKGKDVELRCDPISGHTALYWYRQSLGQGLEFLIYFQGNSAPDKSGLPSDRFSAERTGGSVSTLTIQRTQQEDSAVYLCASSLAGGGPTDTQYFGPGTRLTVL.

The chain combines TRBV11-3 with TRBJ2-3; 8 nucleotides line up with TRBD2. V was pared by 2 bases and J by 0 bases, with 4 bases of the junction left unmatched. The CDR3 spans 16 residues. Germline CDR1 is SGHNT and CDR2 is YENEEA. DNA for the CDR3: TGTGCCAGCAGCTTACTTGCGGGGGGTAGCACAGATACGCAGTATTTT. Its translation: CASSLLAGGSTDTQYF.

This chain connects TRBV19 to TRBJ2-2, with D maybe TRBD2 (5 bases). The length of the CDR3 is 16 residues. Trimming took 5 bases from V and 1 from J, leaving 14 bases between them. CDR1 is LNHDA, CDR2 SQIVND, per germline (reference sequence). The CDR3 DNA reads as TGTGCCAGTAGTCAAGGACTGGCATTGAACACCGGGGAGCTGTTTTTT. Translation gives CASSQGLALNTGELFF.

This clone was counted only a few times. This rearrangement joins TRBV2 to TRBJ1-1; 8 nucleotides match TRBD1. The CDR3 has 16 residues. The germline gives CDR1 SNHLY, CDR2 FYNNEI. V was pared by 6 bases and J by 7 bases, with 16 bases of the junction left unmatched. The DNA of the CDR3 is TGTGCCAGCAGACTGTCGACAGGGGCCGCCTCGGTTGAAGCTTTCTTT. This codes for CASRLSTGAASVEAFF.

This sequence joins TRBV4-3 and TRBJ2-1, with 10 bases that match TRBD2. The CDR3 loop spans 17 amino acids. CDR1 and CDR2 (germline): LGHNA, YSLEER. The J segment lost 0 bases and the V segment lost 1 base, leaving 3 bases of the junction unmatched. CDR3 sequence: CASSQGLAGNSYNEQFF. The CDR3 DNA reads as TGCGCCAGCAGCCAAGGACTAGCGGGCAACTCCTACAATGAGCAGTTCTTC.

The chain carries TRBV12-3 or TRBV12-4 and TRBJ2-3; D remains unclear. Trimming took 3 bases from V and 0 from J, leaving 4 bases between them. This CDR3 contains 13 residues. The CDR3 region is CASSFESTDTQYF. The CDR3, as DNA: TGTGCCAGCAGTTTTGAGAGCACAGATACGCAGTATTTT.

This clone was counted once. The V gene is TRBV7-8, the J gene TRBJ1-6; D unclear. Trimming took off 5 bases at V and 13 bases at J, with 12 bases between the two ends. From germline, CDR1 is SGHVS and CDR2 FQNEAQ. The CDR3 covers 12 residues. The CDR3 is CASSQIAEPLHF. The CDR3, as DNA: TGTGCCAGCAGCCAAATAGCTGAGCCCCTCCACTTT.

V gene TRBV4-1 combines with J gene TRBJ1-4; the match to TRBD1 covers 10 bases. Germline-derived CDR1 and CDR2 are MGHRA and YSYEKL. This CDR3 is built from 18 residues. Trimming cost V 6 bases and J 1 base; bases outside gene matches: 11. The CDR3 DNA follows: TGCGCCAGCAGTCCTAACCCGGGACAGGGGAGAACTAATGAAAAACTGTTTTTT. Encoded protein: CASSPNPGQGRTNEKLFF.

The table lists this clone with a count of one. The chain is built from TRBV25-1 and TRBJ2-2; 7 bases align to TRBD1. Germline V lookup: CDR1 MGHDK, CDR2 SYGVNS. After removal of 1 base from V and 4 bases from J, the junction contained 6 bases not matched to a gene. The CDR3 totals 16 residues. As DNA, the CDR3 is TGTGCCAGCAGTGAATTGAGGGGGCGCAGCACCGGGGAGCTGTTTTTT. Amino acid sequence: CASSELRGRSTGELFF.

This chain joins TRBV5-8 and TRBJ2-7, with TRBD1 matching 7 bases. CDR1 is SGHTS, CDR2 YDEGEE, per germline. The length of the CDR3 is 15 residues. Trimming took 4 bases from V and 3 from J; bases not matched to a gene: 10. The CDR3 region has the DNA TGTGCCAGCAGCCCCGGGACAGAGATAAACTACGAGCAGTACTTC. Translated: CASSPGTEINYEQYF. The full variable domain, completed using reference TRBV5-8 and TRBJ2-7, is EAGVTQSPTHLIKTRGQQATLRCSPISGHTSVYWYQQALGLGLQFLLWYDEGEERNRGNFPPRFSGRQFPNYSSELNVNALELEDSALYLCASSPGTEINYEQYFGPGTRLTVT.

J is TRBJ2-3 and V is TRBV4-3; 7 bases fit TRBD2. Per the germline V gene, CDR1 is LGHNA and CDR2 is YSLEER. This CDR3 comprises 16 residues. The trim removed 4 bases at V and 0 bases at J, leaving 7 bases unmatched. CDR3 coding DNA: TGCGCCAGCAGCCTTTTGACTAGCTCTAGCACAGATACGCAGTATTTT. Translation: CASSLLTSSSTDTQYF.

The V and J genes are TRBV18 and TRBJ1-2; 7 nucleotides match TRBD1. Germline lookup yields CDR1 KGHSH and CDR2 LQKENI. J was trimmed by 2 bases and V by 2 bases; bases with no gene match: 5. The CDR3 is 15 amino acids. CDR3 DNA sequence: TGTGCCAGCTCACCAAGACAGGGTGGAAACTATGGCTACACCTTC. It encodes CASSPRQGGNYGYTF.

This chain joins TRBV25-1 and TRBJ2-3, with D possibly being TRBD1 (6 bases). Trimming left V 0 bases short and J 2 bases short, with 15 bases between. Per the germline V gene, CDR1 is MGHDK and CDR2 is SYGVNS. CDR3 length: 17 residues. CDR3 DNA sequence: TGTGCCAGCAGTGAATATGGCCAGGGGCGGGTCACAGATACGCAGTATTTT. Protein: CASSEYGQGRVTDTQYF.

This sequence joins TRBV6-6 and TRBJ1-2; TRBD1 agrees at 9 bases. With V trimmed by 0 bases and J by 7 bases, 3 bases remained unmatched. This CDR3 has 14 amino acids. Germline values: CDR1 MNHNY, CDR2 SVGAGI (reference sequence). This CDR3 is CASSYSRQGGGYTF. The CDR3 nucleotides are TGTGCCAGCAGTTACTCGCGACAGGGGGGTGGCTACACCTTC.